The clone carrying this T cell receptor (beta chain) was recorded only once. Trimming left V 4 bases short and J 8 bases short, with 14 bases between. The CDR3 runs 13 residues. Germline CDR1 SGHAT, CDR2 FQNNGV. Systemic immunosuppression or autoimmune disease history was grounds to exclude patients. Blood samples were obtained at baseline, cycle 4 day 1, and cycle 7 day 1. The data belong to a study of OX40 agonist ivuxolimab in advanced cancers. Study context: An agonistic anti-OX40 (CD134) antibody, ivuxolimab, was used to treat the patients. Patients were treated with intravenous ivuxolimab, dosed at 0.01 to 10 mg/kg and infused every 2 weeks.

Using immunoSEQ multiplex PCR, the repertoire was profiled, and TCRdb retains in-frame clones only, with some absent. The data show 69,000 or so clones, with about four fifths seen just once and 6.5% to 7.5% held by the top ten. Sequenced material: CD4+ or CD8+ T cells sorted from blood, taken in a trial of the OX40 agonist ivuxolimab. The sequence came from an adult with an advanced solid tumor such as melanoma, head and neck, liver or kidney cancer. J is TRBJ1-1 and V is TRBV11-2; possible D gene TRBD1, 6 bases. The CDR3 nucleotides read TGTGCCAGCAGCTCACAAACAGGGCAAGAAGCTTTCTTT. Residues: CASSSQTGQEAFF.